This T cell receptor (beta chain) comes out of a study of T-cell reconstitution after alpha-beta-depleted transplantation in children. This clonotype turned up a few times. Unique molecular identifiers were incorporated when the TCRbeta library was constructed. TCRdb used MiXCR to reprocess the PCR reads, holding one entry per CDR3 protein. The sample consists of hundreds of thousands of distinct CDR3 sequences, around 16% of them appearing once. Trimming pared 3 bases from V and 7 bases from J, leaving 18 bases between. The CDR3 consists of 15 residues. The V gene is TRBV12-3 or TRBV12-4, the J gene TRBJ1-1, with D unresolved. This clonotype originated in a human donor who donated a stem cell graft to a child with acute lymphoblastic leukemia. The source was PBMCs from the stem cell graft donor, collected from the stem cell graft. The CDR3 loop reads CASSLLGSLEDEAFF. Written as DNA, the CDR3 is TGTGCCAGCAGTTTGTTGGGGTCCCTAGAGGATGAAGCTTTCTTT.